The following is a T cell receptor beta chain sequence with its context. TCRdb keeps only in-frame clones here, not all; method: immunoSEQ multiplex PCR. The profile covers roughly 130,000 clones, with less than 85% appearing a single time and roughly 2.9% taken by the ten largest. The data originate from a study of PD-L1 blockade in urothelial cancer. Turning to the study itself: When patients started atezolizumab in 2014, it was given at 1,200 mg intravenously every 3 weeks. Blood drawn 3 weeks (second dose) and 6 weeks after treatment start was analyzed. Blood samples had a median of 141,255 T cells.

The time point is: pretreatment peripheral blood. The CDR3 runs to 13 residues. Germline CDR1 is MDHEN and CDR2 is SYDVKM. The germline V and J ends were trimmed by 3 bases and 4 bases, with 9 bases remaining between them. The clonotype originates from a man over 45 with urothelial cancer. V and J are TRBV28 and TRBJ1-2; tentatively, D is TRBD1 (5 bases). The sequencing used PBMCs, collected around atezolizumab (anti-PD-L1) treatment. The CDR3 reads CASSFQGRYGYTF. DNA of the CDR3: TGTGCCAGCAGTTTTCAGGGCCGCTATGGCTACACCTTC.